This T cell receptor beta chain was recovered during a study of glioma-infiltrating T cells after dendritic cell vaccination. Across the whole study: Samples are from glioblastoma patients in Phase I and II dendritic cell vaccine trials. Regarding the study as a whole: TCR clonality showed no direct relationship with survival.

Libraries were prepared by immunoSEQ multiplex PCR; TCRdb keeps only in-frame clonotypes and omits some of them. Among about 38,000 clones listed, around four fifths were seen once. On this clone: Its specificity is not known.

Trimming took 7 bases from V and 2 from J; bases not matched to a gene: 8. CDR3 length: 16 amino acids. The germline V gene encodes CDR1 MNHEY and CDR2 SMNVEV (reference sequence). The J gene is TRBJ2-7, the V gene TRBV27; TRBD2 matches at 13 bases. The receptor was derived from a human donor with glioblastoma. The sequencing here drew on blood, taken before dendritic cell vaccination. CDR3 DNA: TGTGCCAGCATGGGACTAGCGGGGTTAAAAGCCTACGAGCAGTACTTC. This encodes CASMGLAGLKAYEQYF.